This TCR beta chain stems from a study of T-cell reconstitution after alpha-beta-depleted transplantation in children. For TCRbeta, the library was prepared with unique molecular identifiers. TCRdb recomputed calls from the PCR reads with MiXCR, one row per CDR3 protein. The sample yields fewer than 200,000 distinct CDR3 sequences, roughly 7.5% seen once. V was clipped by 0 bases and J by 3 bases; unmatched bases: 5. Germline-derived CDR1 and CDR2 are SGHTA and FQGNSA. The CDR3 length is 16 residues. The table lists this clonotype with many counts. V gene TRBV7-2 combines with J gene TRBJ2-7, with 10 bases that match TRBD1. This sequence was found in a human donor who donated a stem cell graft to a child with Wiskott-Aldrich syndrome. Sequencing used PBMCs from the stem cell graft donor, obtained from the stem cell graft. CDR3 sequence reads: CASSLAKGQGLYEQYF. The CDR3 nucleotides are TGTGCCAGCAGCTTAGCTAAGGGACAGGGGCTCTACGAGCAGTACTTC.